This T cell receptor beta chain was sequenced in a study of T-cell memory formation after mild COVID-19. This clonotype was observed many times. The germline V and J ends were trimmed by 5 bases and 6 bases, with 17 bases remaining between them. The CDR3 has 15 amino acids. The V gene's germline CDR1 is MNHNS and CDR2 SASEGT. In TCRdb, the 5' RACE reads were re-called with MiXCR into one record per CDR3 protein. This table holds some 340,000 distinct CDR3 sequences, 10% to 15% found once. The sequenced material came from PBMCs or a T cell subset sorted from them (not recorded which). V usage is TRBV6-1 and J usage is TRBJ1-5, with D tentatively TRBD1 (5 bases). This clonotype was sampled from a man aged 18-30 years who had mild COVID-19 (a few samples of this study predate the infection). Cell type and time point are not known. The CDR3 region is CASSPGLPQGQPQHF. CDR3 DNA sequence: TGTGCCAGCAGTCCGGGGCTCCCCCAAGGTCAGCCCCAGCATTTT.